The sequence of this T cell receptor beta chain was determined in a study of CD8 T cells in ankylosing spondylitis. Study findings and constraints: Within peripheral blood, clones linked to disease were CD8+ and relatively rare. Made up of roughly 8 highly homologous variants, a TCR beta motif appeared characteristic of ankylosing spondylitis blood.

This clonotype was observed a few times. Its specificity is unknown. Germline V gene lookup returns CDR1 SGHRS and CDR2 YFSETQ. This CDR3 is 14 amino acids long. Trimming removed 4 bases from V and 3 bases from J, with 13 bases in between. One entry per CDR3 protein, called by TCRdb with MiXCR from the 5' RACE reads. The sample lists over 400,000 distinct CDR3 sequences, 25% to 30% occurring once. The J gene is TRBJ1-1, the V gene TRBV5-1, with D maybe TRBD1 (5 bases). Sample: blood, either unsorted or a sorted T cell fraction (not recorded which). This clonotype was obtained from a male donor with ankylosing spondylitis. As DNA, the CDR3 is TGCGCCAGCAGCGTGCGAGGGGCGGACACTGAAGCTTTCTTT. It specifies CASSVRGADTEAFF.